This T cell receptor (beta chain) was sequenced during a study of T and B cells in COVID-19 patients. Turning to the study itself: At median age around 31 years, recovered patients were younger than active-infection patients at under 70. Study-wide points: Early severe-case samples and blood from mildly ill patients during symptoms were in short supply. There were 2,331 TCR clusters exclusive to the recovered cohort, a few dozen with low generation probability. Patients with COVID-19 reportedly showed strongly skewed T cell receptor beta variable and joining gene usage.

A word on this clonotype: The antigen is undetermined.

From blood, roughly 250-500 ng of genomic DNA served as TRB template. Germline V gene data show CDR1 as KGHSH and CDR2 as LQKENI. Trimming left V 2 bases short and J 5 bases short, with 7 bases between. This CDR3 is built from 13 residues. TRB rearrangements were amplified by multiplex PCR with BIOMED2 TRB-A/B primers. TCRdb called the multiplex PCR reads again in MiXCR, with one record for every CDR3 protein. Of roughly 13,000 distinct CDR3 sequences in the sample, approximately 28% are singletons; the top ten hold approximately 6.3%. The chain carries TRBV18 and TRBJ1-5; D gene ambiguous. This clonotype was sampled from a human donor who had recovered from COVID-19. Sequenced material: blood. This CDR3 reads CASSPGGDQPQHF. The CDR3 region has the DNA TGTGCCAGCTCACCAGGTGGGGATCAGCCCCAGCATTTT.